These T cell receptor beta chains were read from a single sample in a study of cytomegalovirus exposure and HLA in healthy donors. Measured with immunoSEQ multiplex PCR; TCRdb has only the in-frame clones, and not every one. The sample carries some 140,000 clones, over 65% recorded once. Input material: PBMCs. These receptors were obtained from a woman between 40 and 55 years old in good health and CMV-seronegative. Each CDR3 is given with its conserved first and last residue. The D gene is left open where the match is weak. Expanded clones get a size class; other rows say once, few or many, or leave the size out.

17,TRBV27,NA,NA,TRBJ2-7,TGTGCCAGCAGCCCCTATCTATCCGAGGTTATTTCCTACGAGCAGTACTTC,CASSPYLSEVISYEQYF
20,TRBV5-1,TRBD2,once,TRBJ2-1,TGCGCCAGCAGCTTGGGGATGACTAGCGGGATTGGGGGGACCTACAATGAGCAGTTCTTC,CASSLGMTSGIGGTYNEQFF
12,TRBV10-3,TRBD1,once,TRBJ1-1,TGTGCCATCAGTGAGTCGGGACAGGAAGCTTTCTTT,CAISESGQEAFF
17,TRBV21-1,NA,NA,TRBJ1-5,TGTGCCAGCAGCATGGCGTTAGTAGGACAACGCAATCAGCCCCAGCATTTT,CASSMALVGQRNQPQHF
13,TRBV28,NA,NA,TRBJ1-2,TGTGCCAGCAGTTTTGGTGCCTCCGGTGGCTACACCTTC,CASSFGASGGYTF
16,TRBV6-1,NA,NA,TRBJ1-1,TGTGCCAGCAGTGAGGCCGTAGGGGAAGGGTACACTGAAGCTTTCTTT,CASSEAVGEGYTEAFF
16,TRBV29-1,TRBD2,NA,TRBJ2-2,TGCAGCGTTGACGGCCTAGCGGGCCCTAACACCGGGGAGCTGTTTTTT,CSVDGLAGPNTGELFF
12,TRBV25-1,NA,NA,TRBJ2-7,TGTGCCAGCAGGGAGGGCGGGCGCGAGCAGTACTTC,CASREGGREQYF
15,TRBV5-1,NA,NA,TRBJ2-1,TGCGCCAGCAGTCTAGGGGGGGTCTCCTACAATGAGCAGTTCTTC,CASSLGGVSYNEQFF
13,TRBV29-1,TRBD2,once,TRBJ2-7,TGCAGCCCCCCCCCAGCGGGGGCTACTGTGCAGTACTTC,CSPPPAGATVQYF
15,TRBV5-1,NA,NA,TRBJ2-1,TGCGCCAGCAGCTTAGTCGCGGCTTCCTACAATGAGCAGTTCTTC,CASSLVAASYNEQFF
9,TRBV28,NA,NA,TRBJ2-5,TGTGCCAGCAACGGGACCCAGTACTTC,CASNGTQYF
15,TRBV5-6,TRBD2,once,TRBJ2-3,TGTGCCAGCAGCTTTAGCGGGGGGGCTGAAGATACGCAGTATTTT,CASSFSGGAEDTQYF
14,TRBV7-6,TRBD1,NA,TRBJ1-2,TGTGCCAGCAGCGCGGGACAGTGGACCTATGGCTACACCTTC,CASSAGQWTYGYTF
13,TRBV5-6,NA,few,TRBJ1-1,TGTGCCAGCAGCCCTTACAAGAACACTGAAGCTTTCTTT,CASSPYKNTEAFF
11,TRBV6-1,TRBD2,NA,TRBJ2-4,TGTGCCAGCAGTGGAAGGGACTACCAGTACTTC,CASSGRDYQYF
15,TRBV28,TRBD1,NA,TRBJ1-1,TGTGCCAGCAGTGACTGGGGACAGGGGGGAACTGAAGCTTTCTTT,CASSDWGQGGTEAFF
18,TRBV5-1,TRBD2,once,TRBJ2-1,TGCGCCAGCAGCTTGACACGGACTAGCGGACCAGCCTACAATGAGCAGTTCTTC,CASSLTRTSGPAYNEQFF
15,TRBV6-5,NA,NA,TRBJ1-1,TGTGCCAGCAGTTACCAAATAGGGGTGAACACTGAAGCTTTCTTT,CASSYQIGVNTEAFF
17,TRBV9,TRBD1,NA,TRBJ2-2,TGTGCCAGCAGCCTGATCCCGGGACAGGGGGCGATCGGGGAGCTGTTTTTT,CASSLIPGQGAIGELFF
17,TRBV13,NA,NA,TRBJ2-7,TGTGCCAGCAGCCAAGAGTTTTCGGGGGGCCCACCCAGCGAGCAGTACTTC,CASSQEFSGGPPSEQYF
14,TRBV10-3,NA,once,TRBJ1-2,TGTGCCATCACGGCGGGAACAGGCCTCTATGGCTACACCTTC,CAITAGTGLYGYTF
14,TRBV28,NA,NA,TRBJ1-1,TGTGCCAGCAGTTTGGGGCAGGGCCGCGCTGAAGCTTTCTTT,CASSLGQGRAEAFF
14,TRBV29-1,TRBD2,once,TRBJ2-1,TGCAGCGCTGGGGAGACTAGCGGGAGAAGGGTGCAGTTCTTC,CSAGETSGRRVQFF
12,TRBV5-1,NA,NA,TRBJ2-7,TGCGCCAGCCGAGCGGGCTCCTACGAGCAGTACTTC,CASRAGSYEQYF
13,TRBV6-5,NA,NA,TRBJ2-7,TGTGCCAGCCGGAGGACAGTCTCCTACGAGCAGTACTTC,CASRRTVSYEQYF
14,TRBV6-5,TRBD1,few,TRBJ1-4,TGTGCCAGCAGTTACTCGCGGACAGGAGAAAAACTGTTTTTT,CASSYSRTGEKLFF
15,TRBV14,NA,NA,TRBJ1-2,TGTGCCAGCAGCCGAGACGCGGGGTCTAACTATGGCTACACCTTC,CASSRDAGSNYGYTF
15,TRBV14,NA,NA,TRBJ2-5,TGTGCCAGCAGCCCTCGGGGGAACAGAAAAGAGACCCAGTACTTC,CASSPRGNRKETQYF
18,TRBV7-9,NA,once,TRBJ2-2,TGTGCCAGCAGCATCATGGCGGGTCTACTCAAGTCGCCCGGGGAGCTGTTTTTT,CASSIMAGLLKSPGELFF
14,TRBV19,TRBD1,once,TRBJ2-3,TGTGCCAGTAGCTATCGACAGGGTAGAGATACGCAGTATTTT,CASSYRQGRDTQYF
13,TRBV6-5,NA,once,TRBJ2-5,TGTGCCAGCAGTTCGGAGAGGGGGGAGACCCAGTACTTC,CASSSERGETQYF
14,TRBV6-4,NA,NA,TRBJ1-2,TGTGCCAGCAGGGGTGAGGCAGGGTACTATGGCTACACCTTC,CASRGEAGYYGYTF
17,TRBV5-1,NA,NA,TRBJ2-7,TGCGCCAGCAGCTTGGGACTCTTGGACAGAAGCTCCTACGAGCAGTACTTC,CASSLGLLDRSSYEQYF
14,TRBV27,NA,NA,TRBJ1-4,TGTGCCAGCAGTTTACTTGGAGGAGTTGAAAAACTGTTTTTT,CASSLLGGVEKLFF
12,TRBV29-1,TRBD1,NA,TRBJ1-2,TGCAGCGTTTCGGACAGGGGATCTGGCTACACCTTC,CSVSDRGSGYTF
13,TRBV5-1,NA,NA,TRBJ1-2,TGCGCCAGCAGCTTGGATCGGGGGTCTGGCTACACCTTC,CASSLDRGSGYTF
14,TRBV28,TRBD1,NA,TRBJ1-1,TGTGCCACTAAAGGAGGGGGCTTTAACACTGAAGCTTTCTTT,CATKGGGFNTEAFF
13,TRBV5-5,TRBD1,NA,TRBJ2-7,TGTGCCAGCAGCAACAGGGGGCTTGAGGAGCAGTACTTC,CASSNRGLEEQYF
17,TRBV19,TRBD1,NA,TRBJ2-6,TGTGCCAGTAGTCCCGGGACAGGACCCTCTGGGGCCAACGTCCTGACTTTC,CASSPGTGPSGANVLTF
14,TRBV6-1,TRBD1,few,TRBJ2-5,TGTGCCAGCAGTAGGACAGGGGAACGCGAGACCCAGTACTTC,CASSRTGERETQYF
16,TRBV19,NA,NA,TRBJ2-6,TGTGCCAGTAGTGCGACTACTTACCCTGGGGCCAACGTCCTGACTTTC,CASSATTYPGANVLTF
16,TRBV5-1,TRBD2,NA,TRBJ2-3,TGCGCCAGCAGCTTGGAGCCAGGGAGGGAGCCGGGTACGCAGTATTTT,CASSLEPGREPGTQYF
14,TRBV2,TRBD1,NA,TRBJ2-1,TGTGCCAGCGGCCGGGACAGCTCCTACAATGAGCAGTTCTTC,CASGRDSSYNEQFF
14,TRBV10-3,TRBD2,NA,TRBJ2-3,TGTGCCACGATTAGCGGGAGGGTTACAGATACGCAGTATTTT,CATISGRVTDTQYF
11,TRBV5-4,NA,NA,TRBJ1-1,TGTGCCAGCACCACGGACACTGAAGCTTTCTTT,CASTTDTEAFF
16,TRBV27,TRBD1,once,TRBJ1-1,TGTGCCAGCAGTTTATCGGCCAGGGGGCCGAACACTGAAGCTTTCTTT,CASSLSARGPNTEAFF
11,TRBV10-3,NA,NA,TRBJ2-1,TGTGCCATCTCAACTCTCAATGAGCAGTTCTTC,CAISTLNEQFF